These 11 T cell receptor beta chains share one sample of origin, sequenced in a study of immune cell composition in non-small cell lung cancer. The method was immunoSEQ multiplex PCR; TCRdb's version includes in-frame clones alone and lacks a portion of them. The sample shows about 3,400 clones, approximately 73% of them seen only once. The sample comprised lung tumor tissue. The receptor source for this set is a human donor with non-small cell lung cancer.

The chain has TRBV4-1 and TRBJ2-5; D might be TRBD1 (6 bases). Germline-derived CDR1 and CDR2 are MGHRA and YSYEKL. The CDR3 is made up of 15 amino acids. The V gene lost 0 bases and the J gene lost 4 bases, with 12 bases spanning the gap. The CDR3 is CASSQDGTSLETQYF. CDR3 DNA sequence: TGCGCCAGCAGCCAAGACGGGACAAGCTTAGAGACCCAGTACTTC.

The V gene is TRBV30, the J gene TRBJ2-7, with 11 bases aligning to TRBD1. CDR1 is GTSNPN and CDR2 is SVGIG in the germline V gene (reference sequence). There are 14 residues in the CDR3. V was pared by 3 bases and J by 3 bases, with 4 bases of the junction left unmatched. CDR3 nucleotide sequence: TGTGCCTGGAGGCCCGGGACAGGGGGCTACGAGCAGTACTTC. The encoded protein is CAWRPGTGGYEQYF. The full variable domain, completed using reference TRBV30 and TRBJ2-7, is SQTIHQWPATLVQPVGSPLSLECTVEGTSNPNLYWYRQAAGRGLQLLFYSVGIGQISSEVPQNLSASRPQDRQFILSSKKLLLSDSGFYLCAWRPGTGGYEQYFGPGTRLTVT.

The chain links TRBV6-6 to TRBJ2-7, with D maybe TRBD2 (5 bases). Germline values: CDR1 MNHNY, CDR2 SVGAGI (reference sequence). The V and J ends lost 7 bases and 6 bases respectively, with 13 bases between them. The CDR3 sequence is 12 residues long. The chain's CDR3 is CASMAGLGEQYF. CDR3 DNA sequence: TGTGCCAGCATGGCAGGACTCGGCGAGCAGTACTTC.

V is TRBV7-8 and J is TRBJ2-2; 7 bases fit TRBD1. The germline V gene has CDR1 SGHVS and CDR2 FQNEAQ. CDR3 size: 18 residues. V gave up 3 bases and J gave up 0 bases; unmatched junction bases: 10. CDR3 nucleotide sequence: TGTGCCAGCAGCTTCGAAGCCGGGACAGCCGCGAACACCGGGGAGCTGTTTTTT. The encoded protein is CASSFEAGTAANTGELFF.

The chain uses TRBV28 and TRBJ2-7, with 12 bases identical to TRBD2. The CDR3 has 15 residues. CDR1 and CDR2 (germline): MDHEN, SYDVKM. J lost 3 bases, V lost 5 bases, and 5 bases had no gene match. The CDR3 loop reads CASSLRTSGIYEQYF. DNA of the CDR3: TGTGCCAGCAGTCTTCGGACTAGCGGGATCTACGAGCAGTACTTC.

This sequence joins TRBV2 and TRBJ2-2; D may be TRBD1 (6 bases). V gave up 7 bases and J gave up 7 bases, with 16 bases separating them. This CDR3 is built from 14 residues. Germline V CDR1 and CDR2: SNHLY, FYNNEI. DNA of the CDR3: TGTGCCAGCATAAGGGGGAGTGGAGGCGGGGAGCTGTTTTTT. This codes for CASIRGSGGGELFF.

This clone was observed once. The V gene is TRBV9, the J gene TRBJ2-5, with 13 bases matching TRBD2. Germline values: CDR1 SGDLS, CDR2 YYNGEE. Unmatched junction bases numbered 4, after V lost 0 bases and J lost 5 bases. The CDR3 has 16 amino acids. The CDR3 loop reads CASSVALAGGRETQYF. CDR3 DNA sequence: TGTGCCAGCAGCGTAGCACTAGCGGGAGGGAGGGAGACCCAGTACTTC.

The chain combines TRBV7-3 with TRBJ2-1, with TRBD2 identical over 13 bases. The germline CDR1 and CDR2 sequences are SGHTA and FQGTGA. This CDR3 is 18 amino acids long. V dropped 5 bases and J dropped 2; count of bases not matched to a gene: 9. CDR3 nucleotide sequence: TGTGCCAGCAGCCTCGGACTAGCGGGAGCGGCTCCCTACAATGAGCAGTTCTTC. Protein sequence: CASSLGLAGAAPYNEQFF. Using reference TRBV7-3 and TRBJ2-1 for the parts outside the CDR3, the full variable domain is GAGVSQTPSNKVTEKGKYVELRCDPISGHTALYWYRQSLGQGPEFLIYFQGTGAADDSGLPNDRFFAVRPEGSVSTLKIQRTERGDSAVYLCASSLGLAGAAPYNEQFFGPGTRLTVL.

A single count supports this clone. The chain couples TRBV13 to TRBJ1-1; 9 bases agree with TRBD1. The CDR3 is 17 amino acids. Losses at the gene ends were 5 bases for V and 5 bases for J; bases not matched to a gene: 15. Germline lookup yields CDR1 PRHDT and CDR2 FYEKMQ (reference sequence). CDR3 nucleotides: TGTGCCAGCAGCCCTCGTTCGTCCGGGACAGGGATTACTGAAGCTTTCTTT. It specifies CASSPRSSGTGITEAFF. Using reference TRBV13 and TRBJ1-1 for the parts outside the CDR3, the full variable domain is AAGVIQSPRHLIKEKRETATLKCYPIPRHDTVYWYQQGPGQDPQFLISFYEKMQSDKGSIPDRFSAQQFSDYHSELNMSSLELGDSALYFCASSPRSSGTGITEAFFGQGTRLTVV.

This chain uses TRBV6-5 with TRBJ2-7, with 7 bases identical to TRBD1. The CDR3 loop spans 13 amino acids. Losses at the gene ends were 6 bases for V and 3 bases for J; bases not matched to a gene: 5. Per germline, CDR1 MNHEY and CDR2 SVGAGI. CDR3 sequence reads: CASSLTGSYEQYF. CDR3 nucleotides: TGTGCCAGCAGCCTGACAGGGAGCTACGAGCAGTACTTC.

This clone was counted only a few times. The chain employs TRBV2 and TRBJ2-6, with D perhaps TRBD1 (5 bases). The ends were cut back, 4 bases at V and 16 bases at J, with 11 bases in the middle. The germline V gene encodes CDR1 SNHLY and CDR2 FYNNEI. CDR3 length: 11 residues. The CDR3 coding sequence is TGTGCCAGCAGTGCTTCAGGGCGACTGACTTTC. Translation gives CASSASGRLTF.